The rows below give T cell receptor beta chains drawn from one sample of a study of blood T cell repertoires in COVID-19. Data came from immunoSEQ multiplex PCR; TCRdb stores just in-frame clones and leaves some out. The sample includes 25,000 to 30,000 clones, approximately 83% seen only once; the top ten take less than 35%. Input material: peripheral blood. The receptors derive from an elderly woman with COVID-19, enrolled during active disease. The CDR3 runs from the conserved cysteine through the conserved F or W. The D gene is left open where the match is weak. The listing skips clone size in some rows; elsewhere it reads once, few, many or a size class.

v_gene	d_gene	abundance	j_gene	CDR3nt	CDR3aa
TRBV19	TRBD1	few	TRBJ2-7	TGTGCCAGTAGTATGGACAGGGGGAGGCAGTACTTC	CASSMDRGRQYF
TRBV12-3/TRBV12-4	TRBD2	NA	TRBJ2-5	TGTGCCAGCTCCCTAGCGGGGGTCGGGACCCAGTACTTC	CASSLAGVGTQYF
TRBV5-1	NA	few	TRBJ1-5	TGCGCCAGCAGCTTGGGGGACACTCATCAGCCCCAGCATTTT	CASSLGDTHQPQHF
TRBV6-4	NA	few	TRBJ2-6	TGTGCCAGCAGTGACGGCCGCTCTGGGGCCAACGTCCTGACTTTC	CASSDGRSGANVLTF
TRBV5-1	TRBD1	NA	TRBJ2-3	TGCGCCAGCAGCTGGAGTCCCCCGGGACAGGGAAGCACAGATACGCAGTATTTT	CASSWSPPGQGSTDTQYF
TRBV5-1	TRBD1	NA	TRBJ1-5	TGCGCCAGCAGCACCGAAACAGGGACAGGGGGCTATCAGCCCCAGCATTTT	CASSTETGTGGYQPQHF
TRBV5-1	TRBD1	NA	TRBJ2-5	TGCGCCAGCAGCTTGGGGGTGCTGGGACAGGGGAAGGGAGAGACCCAGTACTTC	CASSLGVLGQGKGETQYF
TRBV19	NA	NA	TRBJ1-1	TGTGCCAGTAGTATACCCCTGCGACAGAGAAACACTGAAGCTTTCTTT	CASSIPLRQRNTEAFF
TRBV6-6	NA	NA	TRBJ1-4	TGTGCCAGCAGGCCCCCCTCGACAGGTGGGAAACTGTTTTTT	CASRPPSTGGKLFF
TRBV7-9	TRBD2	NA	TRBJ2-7	TGTGCCAGCAGCGCCGGGGGGGCGGGTTACGAGCAGTACTTC	CASSAGGAGYEQYF
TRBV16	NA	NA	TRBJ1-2	TGTGCCAGCAGCCAATCGCCCGGGGGTCTGGGCTACACCTTC	CASSQSPGGLGYTF
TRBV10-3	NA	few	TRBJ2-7	TGTGCCATCAGTGAGTCGATCGGGGAGTACGAGCAGTACTTC	CAISESIGEYEQYF
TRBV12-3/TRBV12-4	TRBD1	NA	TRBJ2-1	TGTGCCAGCAGTTCGGGACAGGGCTATGAGCAGTTCTTC	CASSSGQGYEQFF
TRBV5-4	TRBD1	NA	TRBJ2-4	TGTGCCAGCAGCTTGCCTCCAGAGGGGGCGGCCAAAAACATTCAGTACTTC	CASSLPPEGAAKNIQYF
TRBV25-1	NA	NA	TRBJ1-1	TGTGCCAGCAGTGCTAAAGTGAACACTGAAGCTTTCTTT	CASSAKVNTEAFF
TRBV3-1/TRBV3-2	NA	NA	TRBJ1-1	TGTGCCAGCAGCCTCCGAACAGAGAACACTGAAGCTTTCTTT	CASSLRTENTEAFF
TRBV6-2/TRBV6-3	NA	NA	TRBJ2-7	TGTGCCAGCAGCAAAACCGGGACACCGTTATACGAGCAGTACTTC	CASSKTGTPLYEQYF
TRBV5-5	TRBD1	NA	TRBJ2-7	TGTGCCAGCAGCTTGTGGGGACAGGGATTCGAGCAGTACTTC	CASSLWGQGFEQYF
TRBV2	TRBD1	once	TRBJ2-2	TGTGCCACCAAGACAGGGGGTAGTCTCACCGGGGAGCTGTTTTTT	CATKTGGSLTGELFF
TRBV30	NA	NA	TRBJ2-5	TGTGCCTGGAGTGTAGAGGGAGAGACCCAGTACTTC	CAWSVEGETQYF
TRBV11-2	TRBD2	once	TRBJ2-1	TGTGCCAGCAGCTTAGAACGGACTAGCGAGAAGCAGTTCTTC	CASSLERTSEKQFF
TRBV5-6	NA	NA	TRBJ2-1	TGTGCCAGCAGTCTGGACTACGTCAATGAGCAGTTCTTC	CASSLDYVNEQFF
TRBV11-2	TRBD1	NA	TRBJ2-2	TGTGCCAGCAGCTTAACTGTCCGGGACAGGGGAAAGGCCGGGGAGCTGTTTTTT	CASSLTVRDRGKAGELFF
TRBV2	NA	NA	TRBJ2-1	TGTGCCAGCAGTGGAGAACAGGGAATCGGTGGGTTCTTC	CASSGEQGIGGFF
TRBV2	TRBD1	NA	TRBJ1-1	TGTGCCAGCAGGGGTCCCGGGACAGGGGGAGACACTGAAGCTTTCTTT	CASRGPGTGGDTEAFF
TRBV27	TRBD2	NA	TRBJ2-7	TGTGCCAGCAGTCACCGACTAGCGGGGGCCCTCTCCTACGAGCAGTACTTC	CASSHRLAGALSYEQYF
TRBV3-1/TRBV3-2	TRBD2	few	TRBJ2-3	TGTGCCAGCAGCCGGACTAGCGGGGCTAATACGCAGTATTTT	CASSRTSGANTQYF
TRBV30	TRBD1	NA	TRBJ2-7	TGTGCCTGGAGCGCGGGGACAGGGGTATTTGTTGACGAGCAGTACTTC	CAWSAGTGVFVDEQYF
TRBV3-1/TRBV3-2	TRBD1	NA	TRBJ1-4	TGTGCCAGCAGCCCCGGGACAGCGGCCTTTAATGAAAAACTGTTTTTT	CASSPGTAAFNEKLFF
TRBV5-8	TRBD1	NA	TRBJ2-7	TGTGCCAGCAGCTCACAGGGGCATGGCCTTCTTCCCTACGAGCAGTACTTC	CASSSQGHGLLPYEQYF
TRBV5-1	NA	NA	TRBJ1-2	TGCGCCAGCAGCTTGGAACGGGCAGGGTATGGCTACACCTTC	CASSLERAGYGYTF
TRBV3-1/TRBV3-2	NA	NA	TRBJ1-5	TGTGCCAGCAGCCTTTCCGGGTCCACAAATCAGCCCCAGCATTTT	CASSLSGSTNQPQHF
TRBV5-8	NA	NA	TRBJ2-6	TGTGCCAGCAGCTTGTTAGTGCGGTCCTTGGAAGGGGCCAACGTCCTGACTTTC	CASSLLVRSLEGANVLTF
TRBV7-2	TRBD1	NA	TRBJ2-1	TGTGCCAGCAGCCCGGACAGGTCCTACAATGAGCAGTTCTTC	CASSPDRSYNEQFF
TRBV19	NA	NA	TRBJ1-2	TGTGCCAGTAGTAACGGCAGGGATCTTTGGGGCTACACCTTC	CASSNGRDLWGYTF
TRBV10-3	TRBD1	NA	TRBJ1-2	TGTGCCATCAGTGAGCCACGGACAGGGAATCCCTATGGCTACACCTTC	CAISEPRTGNPYGYTF
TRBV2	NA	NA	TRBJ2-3	TGTGCCAGCAGTCTACTAGCTAGCACAGATACGCAGTATTTT	CASSLLASTDTQYF
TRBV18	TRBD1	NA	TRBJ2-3	TGTGCCAGCTCACCAGGACAGGGGGGCACAGATACGCAGTATTTT	CASSPGQGGTDTQYF
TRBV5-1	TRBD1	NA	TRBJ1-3	TGCGCCAGCAGCCCGGACAGGGCTGGAAACACCATATATTTT	CASSPDRAGNTIYF
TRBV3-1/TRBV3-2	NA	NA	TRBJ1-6	TGTGCCAGCAGCCAATTCGATGGCAGTAATTCACCCCTCCACTTT	CASSQFDGSNSPLHF
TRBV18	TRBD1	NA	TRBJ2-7	TGTGCCAGCTCACTCCCCCGGACAGGGGGGTACGAGCAGTACTTC	CASSLPRTGGYEQYF
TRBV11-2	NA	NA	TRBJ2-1	TGTGCCAGCAGCTTAGGTCGTGTGGAGGGAAGGTTATTCTTC	CASSLGRVEGRLFF
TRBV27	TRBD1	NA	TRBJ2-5	TGTGCCAGCAGATCGTGGACAGGGTTGATGCAAGAGACCCAGTACTTC	CASRSWTGLMQETQYF
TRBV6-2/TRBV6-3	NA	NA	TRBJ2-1	TGTGCCAGCAGTCATTTTGGACAGCGAAGCTCCTACAATGAGCAGTTCTTC	CASSHFGQRSSYNEQFF
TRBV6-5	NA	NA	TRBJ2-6	TGTGCCGGGGGGAGAAATGAGGCCAACGTCCTGACTTTC	CAGGRNEANVLTF
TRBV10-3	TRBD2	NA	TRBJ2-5	TGTGCCATCAGTGAATCTAGCGGGGGGACCCAAGAGACCCAGTACTTC	CAISESSGGTQETQYF
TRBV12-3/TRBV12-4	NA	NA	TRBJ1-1	TGTGCCAGCAGTTTTTGGCGCCGGGCGGGGGCTTTCTTT	CASSFWRRAGAFF
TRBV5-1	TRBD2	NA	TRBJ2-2	TGCGCCAGCAGTCCGGGGGGGCTCACCGGGGAGCTGTTTTTT	CASSPGGLTGELFF
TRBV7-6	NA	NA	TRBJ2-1	TGTGCCAGCAGCTCAGGCAGGGCCTCCTACAATGAGCAGTTCTTC	CASSSGRASYNEQFF
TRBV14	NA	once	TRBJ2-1	TGTGCCAGCAGCCCCTCGGGAGTGAATGAGCAGTTCTTC	CASSPSGVNEQFF
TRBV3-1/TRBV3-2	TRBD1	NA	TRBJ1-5	TGTGCCAGCAGCCAGGGACAGGGGAGTCAGCCCCAGCATTTT	CASSQGQGSQPQHF
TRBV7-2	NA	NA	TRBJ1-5	TGTGCCAGCAGCTTGCAGAGCAATCAGCCCCAGCATTTT	CASSLQSNQPQHF
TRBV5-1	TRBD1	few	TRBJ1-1	TGCGCCAGCAGCCCAGGGGGCTTGAACACTGAAGCTTTCTTT	CASSPGGLNTEAFF
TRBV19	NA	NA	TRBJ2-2	TGTGCCAGTAGTAATTGGAGGGAAATCGGGACAGTGACTTTAGGTACCGGGGAGCTGTTTTTT	CASSNWREIGTVTLGTGELFF
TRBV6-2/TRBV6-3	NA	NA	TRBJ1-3	TGTGCCAGCAGTTACTCGAGTGTCCCAACCCAGGGACTCGGAAACACCATATATTTT	CASSYSSVPTQGLGNTIYF
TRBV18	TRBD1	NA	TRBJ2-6	TGTGCCAGCTCACCAGCGGACAGGGGGCTTTCCTCTGGGGCCAACGTCCTGACTTTC	CASSPADRGLSSGANVLTF
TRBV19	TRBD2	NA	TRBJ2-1	TGTGCCAGTAGGCCTCGACTAGCGGGGGGACGAAACAATGAGCAGTTCTTC	CASRPRLAGGRNNEQFF
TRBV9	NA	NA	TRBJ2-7	TGTGCCAGCAGCGTAGGGACGGAGGGTTACGAGCAGTACTTC	CASSVGTEGYEQYF
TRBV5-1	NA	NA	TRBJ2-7	TGCGCCAGCAGCTCAGGGGTGACCTACGAGCAGTACTTC	CASSSGVTYEQYF